Each of the 26 T cell receptor beta chains below was sequenced from the same sample in a study of cytomegalovirus exposure and HLA in healthy donors. Here immunoSEQ multiplex PCR was the method, and the copy in TCRdb shows in-frame clones only, minus some. Found here are 130,000 or so clones, nearly 90% of them singletons; the top ten hold 3% to 4%. Sequenced sample: PBMCs. These receptors were taken from a man between 25 and 39 years old in good health and CMV-seronegative.

The chain employs TRBV13 and TRBJ2-4; the match to TRBD1 covers 7 bases. J was trimmed by 5 bases and V by 4 bases; bases with no gene match: 11. The V gene's germline CDR1 is PRHDT and CDR2 FYEKMQ (reference sequence). The CDR3 spans 16 residues. CDR3 residues: CASSSLDRRGENIQYF. The CDR3, as DNA: TGTGCCAGCAGCTCATTGGACAGGCGAGGGGAAAACATTCAGTACTTC.

This chain connects TRBV7-6 to TRBJ1-6; no reliable D call. Trimming cost V 1 base and J 10 bases, with 14 bases left between them. CDR1 is SGHVS and CDR2 is FNYEAQ in the germline V gene. There are 15 residues in the CDR3. The CDR3 bases are TGTGCCAGCAGCTTAGATGCCTTCTCAGAATCACCCCTCCACTTT. It encodes CASSLDAFSESPLHF.

V gene TRBV6-5 combines with J gene TRBJ1-1; TRBD1 agrees at 7 bases. The CDR3 has 15 residues. In germline, CDR1 is MNHEY, CDR2 SVGAGI. V shed 2 bases, J shed 1 base, and the junction held 4 bases outside the gene matches. This CDR3 is CASSYVGQQNTEAFF. Written as DNA, the CDR3 is TGTGCCAGCAGTTACGTGGGACAGCAGAACACTGAAGCTTTCTTT.

Here the CDR3 reads CASSRSGGLNYGYTF. The DNA of the CDR3 is TGTGCCAGCAGTAGATCAGGGGGGCTTAACTATGGCTACACCTTC. The chain combines TRBV6-5 with TRBJ1-2; the match to TRBD1 covers 7 bases. Germline values: CDR1 MNHEY, CDR2 SVGAGI. CDR3 length: 15 amino acids. Trimming cost V 5 bases and J 1 base; bases outside gene matches: 7.

The chain combines TRBV6-4 with TRBJ2-7; weak D call: TRBD2 (6 bases). V was shortened by 8 bases and J by 2 bases, with 13 bases between the two germline ends. The CDR3 spans 13 residues. Germline assignment: CDR1 MRHNA and CDR2 SNTAGT. CDR3 bases: TGTGCCAGCCGGACGGGGGTAACCTACGAGCAGTACTTC. This sequence encodes CASRTGVTYEQYF.

V and J are TRBV27 and TRBJ2-1; 8 bases are a match to TRBD2. The CDR3 is made up of 16 amino acids. V lost 3 bases to trimming and J lost 5 bases; unmatched junction nucleotides: 9. Germline assignment: CDR1 MNHEY and CDR2 SMNVEV (reference sequence). CDR3 protein: CASSFGGGQPNNEQFF. As DNA, the CDR3 is TGTGCCAGCAGTTTCGGGGGGGGGCAACCTAACAATGAGCAGTTCTTC.

The J gene is TRBJ1-2, the V gene TRBV10-3; D is ambiguous. V lost 8 bases, J lost 7 bases, and 11 bases lay in between. This CDR3 has 11 residues. Per germline, CDR1 ENHRY and CDR2 SYGVKD. The CDR3 DNA follows: TGTGCCATCTCCGGGGAGTCTGGCTACACCTTC. Residues: CAISGESGYTF.

The CDR3 here is CAWNTGEEGQPQHF. The CDR3 bases are TGTGCCTGGAACACAGGGGAAGAAGGTCAGCCCCAGCATTTT. This sequence joins TRBV30 and TRBJ1-5; TRBD1 agrees at 7 bases. Germline V CDR1 and CDR2: GTSNPN, SVGIG (reference sequence). The CDR3 covers 14 residues. Trimming removed 4 bases from V and 6 bases from J; junction bases left unmatched: 9. Based on the CDR3 plus reference TRBV30 and TRBJ1-5, the full variable domain is SQTIHQWPATLVQPVGSPLSLECTVEGTSNPNLYWYRQAAGRGLQLLFYSVGIGQISSEVPQNLSASRPQDRQFILSSKKLLLSDSGFYLCAWNTGEEGQPQHFGDGTRLSIL.

The gene calls are TRBV4-3 and TRBJ2-1, with D possibly being TRBD2 (5 bases). V gave up 0 bases and J gave up 6 bases, with 6 bases separating them. The CDR3 sequence is 13 residues long. CDR1 and CDR2 (germline): LGHNA, YSLEER. The CDR3 nucleotides are TGCGCCAGCAGCCAAGATCTAGCCAATGAGCAGTTCTTC. Translating gives CASSQDLANEQFF.

The rearrangement uses TRBV5-1 and TRBJ1-1; D gene ambiguous. CDR3 length: 15 amino acids. CDR1 and CDR2 (germline): SGHRS, YFSETQ. V lost 0 bases, J lost 0 bases, and 9 bases lay in between. CDR3 DNA: TGCGCCAGCAGCTTGGTATACGGTATGAACACTGAAGCTTTCTTT. Its protein is CASSLVYGMNTEAFF. Full variable domain (remainder filled in from reference TRBV5-1 and TRBJ1-1): KAGVTQTPRYLIKTRGQQVTLSCSPISGHRSVSWYQQTPGQGLQFLFEYFSETQRNKGNFPGRFSGRQFSNSRSEMNVSTLELGDSALYLCASSLVYGMNTEAFFGQGTRLTVV.

V gene TRBV18 combines with J gene TRBJ1-1; 9 bases fit TRBD1. V dropped 4 bases and J dropped 7; count of bases not matched to a gene: 7. The CDR3 is made up of 14 amino acids. The germline CDR1 and CDR2 sequences are KGHSH and LQKENI. For the CDR3, the DNA is TGTGCCAGCTCACTGGGGACAGGGTGGGATGAAGCTTTCTTT. It yields the protein CASSLGTGWDEAFF.

V gene TRBV28 combines with J gene TRBJ2-1; perhaps TRBD2 as D (5 bases). Germline V gene data show CDR1 as MDHEN and CDR2 as SYDVKM. Between the trimmed V and J ends, which lost 2 bases and 9 bases, there was a span of 17 bases. The CDR3 is made up of 15 amino acids. CDR3 residues: CASSLRPWTAGEQFF. The CDR3 nucleotides are TGTGCCAGCAGTTTAAGACCCTGGACTGCCGGTGAGCAGTTCTTC. Complete variable domain (other parts from reference TRBV28 and TRBJ2-1): DVKVTQSSRYLVKRTGEKVFLECVQDMDHENMFWYRQDPGLGLRLIYFSYDVKMKEKGDIPEGYSVSREKKERFSLILESASTNQTSMYLCASSLRPWTAGEQFFGPGTRLTVL.

The chain uses TRBV28 and TRBJ1-2, with 8 nucleotides matching TRBD1. V gave up 1 base and J gave up 5 bases; unmatched junction bases: 6. This CDR3 is built from 15 residues. The germline V gene has CDR1 MDHEN and CDR2 SYDVKM. The CDR3 DNA reads as TGTGCCAGCAGTTTATCCCCCGGACAGGGTTATGGCTACACCTTC. Translated, it gives CASSLSPGQGYGYTF.

V usage is TRBV19 and J usage is TRBJ1-4; D might be TRBD1 (6 bases). Trimming shortened V by 4 bases and J by 0 bases, and 9 bases separated the two germline ends. This CDR3 spans 15 amino acids. Germline V gene lookup returns CDR1 LNHDA and CDR2 SQIVND (reference sequence). In nucleotides, the CDR3 is TGTGCCAGTAGTAGAGGGGGTGCAACTAATGAAAAACTGTTTTTT. This encodes CASSRGGATNEKLFF.

This sequence joins TRBV19 and TRBJ1-6, with a possible D match to TRBD1 (5 bases). This CDR3 spans 12 amino acids. Trimming took 11 bases from V and 10 from J, leaving 15 bases between them. Germline CDR1 LNHDA, CDR2 SQIVND (reference sequence). The CDR3 bases are TGTGCCCGCAAGGGGTCTAAGTCACCCCTCCACTTT. The encoded protein is CARKGSKSPLHF.

V and J are TRBV5-6 and TRBJ2-5; weak D call: TRBD1 (5 bases). The length of the CDR3 is 15 residues. Trimming left V 3 bases short and J 5 bases short, with 17 bases between. Germline CDR1 SGHDT, CDR2 YYEEEE. In DNA, the CDR3 is TGTGCCAGCAGCTCACTGCAGGGAACTGGGGAGACCCAGTACTTC. It encodes CASSSLQGTGETQYF.

V usage is TRBV4-2 and J usage is TRBJ2-7; weak D call: TRBD1 (6 bases). V lost 6 bases to trimming and J lost 2 bases, with 17 bases between them. CDR3 size: 15 residues. Germline-derived CDR1 and CDR2 are LGHNA and YNFKEQ. The CDR3 loop is CASSPRGDTTYEQYF. CDR3 bases: TGTGCCAGCAGTCCTCGTGGGGACACCACCTACGAGCAGTACTTC.

The chain has TRBV5-3 and TRBJ2-7; 7 bases are shared with TRBD1. TRBV5-3 is given ORF status, its function remaining uncertain. V shed 0 bases, J shed 8 bases, and the junction held 8 bases outside the gene matches. This CDR3 is built from 14 residues. The CDR3 protein is CARSLAEAGGQQYF. CDR3 nucleotides: TGTGCCAGAAGCTTGGCAGAGGCAGGGGGACAGCAGTACTTC.

In this sample, this clone turned up once. The rearrangement uses TRBV28 and TRBJ1-3; possibly TRBD1 for D (6 bases). CDR3 length: 17 residues. The ends were cut back, 5 bases at V and 0 bases at J, with 17 bases in the middle. Germline CDR1 reads MDHEN; CDR2 reads SYDVKM. The CDR3 region has the DNA TGTGCCAGCAGTGGGGGGGGACAACAGTACTCTGGAAACACCATATATTTT. This translates into CASSGGGQQYSGNTIYF.

The chain links TRBV29-1 to TRBJ1-2; 8 nucleotides match TRBD1. The CDR3 loop spans 13 amino acids. CDR1 is SQVTM and CDR2 is ANQGSEA in the germline V gene. Trimming removed 7 bases from V and 7 bases from J; junction bases left unmatched: 11. The CDR3 protein is CSAPGGYGGGYTF. The CDR3 coding sequence is TGCAGCGCCCCAGGGGGCTACGGGGGTGGCTACACCTTC. The variable domain in full, completed from reference TRBV29-1 and TRBJ1-2, reads SAVISQKPSRDICQRGTSLTIQCQVDSQVTMMFWYRQQPGQSLTLIATANQGSEATYESGFVIDKFPISRPNLTFSTLTVSNMSPEDSSIYLCSAPGGYGGGYTFGSGTRLTVV.

The chain uses TRBV6-1 and TRBJ2-1; 7 bases are a match to TRBD1. Losses at the gene ends were 5 bases for V and 8 bases for J; bases not matched to a gene: 6. The length of the CDR3 is 13 residues. CDR1 and CDR2 (germline): MNHNS, SASEGT. This CDR3 reads CASSPIRGYEQFF. CDR3 DNA: TGTGCCAGCAGTCCGATCAGGGGGTATGAGCAGTTCTTC.

This chain links TRBV7-6 with TRBJ1-5, with 7 bases lining up with TRBD1. From germline, CDR1 is SGHVS and CDR2 FNYEAQ. V lost 5 bases, J lost 7 bases, and 5 bases stayed unmatched. The CDR3 consists of 13 residues. The chain's CDR3 is CASSRGGRQPQHF. The CDR3 nucleotides read TGTGCCAGCAGCCGAGGGGGCAGGCAGCCCCAGCATTTT.

V and J are TRBV27 and TRBJ1-5; 7 bases are a match to TRBD1. Germline V gene lookup returns CDR1 MNHEY and CDR2 SMNVEV (reference sequence). The ends lost 6 bases at V and 6 bases at J; junction bases unmatched: 8. The CDR3 spans 14 residues. As DNA, the CDR3 is TGTGCCAGCAGGCGTGACAGGGACGGTCAGCCCCAGCATTTT. It encodes CASRRDRDGQPQHF.

The chain joins TRBV19 to TRBJ1-5, with unresolved D. The ends were cut back, 2 bases at V and 4 bases at J, with 6 bases in the middle. The V gene's germline CDR1 is LNHDA and CDR2 SQIVND (reference sequence). The CDR3 length is 13 residues. The chain's CDR3 is CASSITGNQPQHF. DNA of the CDR3: TGTGCCAGTAGTATAACGGGGAATCAGCCCCAGCATTTT.

The chain couples TRBV4-1 to TRBJ1-2; 7 bases align to TRBD1. The CDR3 is made up of 14 amino acids. The junction had 6 bases not matched to a gene; V was cut back by 0 bases and J by 8 bases. Germline CDR1 MGHRA, CDR2 YSYEKL. The CDR3 coding sequence is TGCGCCAGCAGCCAAGATGAGGGACAGCTAGGCTACACCTTC. Translated: CASSQDEGQLGYTF.

The chain couples TRBV11-2 to TRBJ1-3; 7 bases match TRBD1. The CDR3 sequence is 17 residues long. Germline V gene sequence: CDR1 SGHAT, CDR2 FQNNGV. V trimming: 5 bases; J trimming: 2 bases; junction bases outside the gene matches: 12. The CDR3 reads CASSRTTLQGTGNTIYF. The DNA of the CDR3 is TGTGCCAGCAGCCGCACCACCTTACAGGGGACTGGAAACACCATATATTTT.